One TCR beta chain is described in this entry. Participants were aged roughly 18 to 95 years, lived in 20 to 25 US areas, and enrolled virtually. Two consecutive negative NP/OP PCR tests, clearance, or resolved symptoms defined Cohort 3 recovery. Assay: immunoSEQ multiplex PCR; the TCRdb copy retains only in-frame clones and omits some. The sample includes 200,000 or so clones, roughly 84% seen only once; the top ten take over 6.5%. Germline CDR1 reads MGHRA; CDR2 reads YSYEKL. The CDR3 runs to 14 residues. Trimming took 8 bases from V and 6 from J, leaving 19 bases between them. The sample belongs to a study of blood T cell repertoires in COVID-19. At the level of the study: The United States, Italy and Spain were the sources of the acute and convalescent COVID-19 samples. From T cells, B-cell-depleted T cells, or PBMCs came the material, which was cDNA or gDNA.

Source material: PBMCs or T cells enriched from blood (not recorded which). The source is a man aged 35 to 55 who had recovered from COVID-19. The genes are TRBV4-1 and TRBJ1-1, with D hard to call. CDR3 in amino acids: CASAILGSDSEAFF. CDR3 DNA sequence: TGCGCCAGCGCCATTTTAGGCTCGGACTCTGAAGCTTTCTTT.